A few counts support the clone carrying this T cell receptor (beta chain). Unique molecular identifiers were used to barcode this TCRbeta library. Via MiXCR, TCRdb re-called the PCR reads, giving one row per CDR3 protein. The table lists around 450,000 distinct CDR3 sequences, over 9.5% of them singletons. The source of the sample is a study of T-cell reconstitution after alpha-beta-depleted transplantation in children. This CDR3 has 13 residues. Trimming cost V 6 bases and J 6 bases; bases outside gene matches: 6. The germline V gene encodes CDR1 WNHNN and CDR2 SYGVQD (reference sequence). The receptor comes from a child aged 2-9 years with inherited bone marrow failure, due to receive a stem cell transplant. The rearrangement links TRBV10-1 to TRBJ2-7, with 9 bases aligning to TRBD1. The sample here was PBMCs, taken before TCRalphabeta/CD19-depleted stem cell transplant. CDR3 bases: TGCGCCAGCAGCGCCGGGACAGGGTTCGAGCAGTACTTC. It specifies CASSAGTGFEQYF.